This T cell receptor beta chain originates from a study of Graves' ophthalmopathy and Graves' hyperthyroidism. Establishment of the diagnosis relied upon clinical symptoms, serum thyroxine, TRAb, thyroid ultrasound and orbital computed tomography. The germline gives CDR1 MGHDK, CDR2 SYGVNS. The V and J ends lost 3 bases and 3 bases respectively, with 11 bases between them. This CDR3 contains 14 residues. This clonotype was recorded many times. As yet, its antigen is unknown. Overall study findings and caveats: With 60% to 71% sensitivity and approximately 72% specificity, the model predicted ophthalmopathy progression.

The authors amplified TCR beta CDR3 regions from RNA transcripts. Second-round multiplex PCR came after a first-round RT-PCR that employed HTBI primers. TCRdb reprocessed the multiplex PCR reads via MiXCR and lists one record per CDR3 protein. The sample lists almost 750,000 distinct CDR3 sequences; 40% were seen once. Sequenced input: peripheral blood. The sequence was collected from an adult man with Graves' ophthalmopathy. This sequence joins TRBV25-1 and TRBJ1-1; D is uncertain. Here the CDR3 reads CASSDSAGDTEAFF. DNA of the CDR3: TGTGCCAGCAGTGATAGTGCCGGGGACACTGAAGCTTTCTTT.